The T cell receptor beta chain described here comes from a study of CD8 T cells in ankylosing spondylitis (dated by TCRdb to 2016 to 2017). Background for the entire study: The study profiled T cell receptor beta repertoires in healthy donors and ankylosing spondylitis patients to find disease-linked TCR variants. The whole study cohort included 85 to 120 healthy donors and 25 ankylosing spondylitis patients. Samples of peripheral blood were taken, and for ankylosing spondylitis patients, synovial fluid was collected as well.

As concerns this clonotype: It lacks a known antigen. It has no much larger one-base neighbor in the sample; base qualities were not kept.

Measured from the cysteine to the phenylalanine, the CDR3 is 17 residues long. Only CDR3 DNA remains: 51 bases, in frame from the first base. Looking up the germline V gene yields CDR1 MNHNS and CDR2 SASEGT. After removal of 6 bases from V and 0 bases from J, the junction retains 10 bases not matched to a gene. The paper's findings and limits, for the study overall: Blood from ankylosing spondylitis patients appeared to be characterized by a TCR beta motif made up of eight highly homologous amino acid variants. According to the report, matched synovial fluid samples from ankylosing spondylitis patients were significantly enriched for the disease-linked clones. The disease-linked clones showed a CD8+ phenotype and occurred at relatively low frequencies in peripheral blood. Some motif variants had previously been reported in the synovial fluid and blood of reactive arthritis patients, which suggests shared mechanisms of disease initiation.

Reads for this sample came from an Illumina HiSeq 2500. Quantitative 5'-RACE with molecular barcodes was the method used to prepare the TCR beta libraries. The paper's processing steps were these. A new computational method, built on a probabilistic model of VDJ rearrangement, was used to identify disease-linked TCR variants. TCRdb passed the public sequencing reads through fastp at Q25 and MiXCR, retaining productive beta sequences. Rows are combined by CDR3 protein, so each entry shows the most common genes and DNA. The V and J calls here are based on TCRdb, not the publication. This sample has 400,000 to 450,000 distinct CDR3 sequences in its table, and roughly a sixth of those were observed once. Approximately 1% of the sample rests with the top ten.

The rearranged chain carries TRBV6-1 and TRBJ2-1; 8 of the junction bases match TRBD1. This receptor was taken from a male donor with ankylosing spondylitis. Sequenced: blood, either unsorted or a sorted T cell fraction (not recorded which). The DNA is as follows: TGTGCCAGCAGGAAGGACAGGGCGCCGAGCTCCTACAATGAGCAGTTCTTC. It translates as CASRKDRAPSSYNEQFF.